Sequencing of this T cell receptor beta chain was carried out in a study of OX40 agonist ivuxolimab in advanced cancers. Study-level background: Ivuxolimab, which targeted the costimulatory receptor OX40 (CD134), was an agonistic, fully human IgG2 monoclonal antibody. Peripheral TCRbeta sequencing aimed to test whether ivuxolimab altered TCR sequence diversity and caused clonal T-cell expansion. Intravenous ivuxolimab was administered to patients every 2 weeks at six dose levels: 0.01, 0.1, 0.3, 1.5, 3 and 10 mg/kg. A male proportion of almost 85% and a mean age of about 60 years, ranging from about 20 to 79, were recorded for the dose-escalation cohort. Prior anti-PD-1, anti-PD-L1 or anti-CTLA-4 therapy was permitted, and approximately 40% of dose-escalation patients had received checkpoint inhibitors. The paper reports the monotherapy dose-escalation portion (N of about 47 patients) of the phase I ivuxolimab trial. Of the 50 to 55 dose-escalation patients, hepatocellular carcinoma was present in roughly 19, melanoma in approximately 15, renal cell carcinoma in 9 and head and neck cancer in 9. Partial responses occurred in three dose-escalation patients: two with cutaneous melanoma and one with hepatocellular carcinoma.

CDR1 and CDR2 are drawn from the germline V gene: SGHRS, YFSETQ. The CDR3 covers 13 residues, taking in both the cysteine and the phenylalanine. CDR3 DNA is the only sequence kept; it has 39 bases, read in frame from the first base. V is shortened by 0 bases, J by 2 bases, and the region joining them spans 5 bases. Beyond this particular receptor, the publication reports: Clonal expansion of both CD4+ and CD8+ blood T cells was observed from baseline to week 6 at doses 0.1 to 3.0 mg/kg. Antigen specificity was not determined for the clonally expanded peripheral T cells. Partial responders in the 0.1-3.0 mg/kg groups had among the lowest normalized peripheral clonal expansion, especially among CD8+ T cells. Low levels of normalized T-cell clonal expansion were also seen in some patients who did not respond. After ivuxolimab, more expanded clones were found on average in CD8+ T cells than in CD4+ T cells.

This clone was observed a single time. Its antigen is unknown. One base away there is no much larger clone; base qualities are not given. The trial excluded patients who had a history of autoimmune disease or who were on systemic immunosuppression. In every dose cohort, peripheral blood was drawn for TCR sequencing at baseline, cycle 4 day 1, and cycle 7 day 1. The samples were taken from a phase I, first-in-human, multicenter, open-label dose-escalation trial of ivuxolimab. The trial enrolled adults with locally advanced or metastatic head and neck squamous cell, hepatocellular, melanoma or renal cell carcinoma. Before TCR sequencing, CD4+ T cells and CD8+ T cells from peripheral blood were sorted into separate populations. Genomic DNA was isolated from the sorted cells so that the TCRbeta CDR3 region could be sequenced. The immunoSEQ Assay was used for sequencing of TCRbeta CDR3 regions. What TCRdb holds here is the immuneACCESS table cut down to in-frame rearrangements. Part of the clones is not present; checked against another copy, under half of the missing clones reflect an unresolved V gene, and the others are unexplained. The sample has 70,000 to 95,000 clones on record, more than 75% of them singletons. The ten largest clonotypes hold about 0.5% of the sample.

Recombination connected TRBV5-1 to TRBJ2-5; the D gene is not confidently resolved. The sequence came from an adult with an advanced solid tumor such as melanoma, head and neck, liver or kidney cancer. The sample consisted of CD4+ or CD8+ T cells sorted from blood, taken in a trial of the OX40 agonist ivuxolimab. The CDR3 has the sequence CASSLGPQETQYF. The nucleotide sequence is TGCGCCAGCAGCTTGGGACCACAAGAGACCCAGTACTTC. Extended through the reference TRBV5-1 and TRBJ2-5 proteins, this CDR3 yields the full variable domain: KAGVTQTPRYLIKTRGQQVTLSCSPISGHRSVSWYQQTPGQGLQFLFEYFSETQRNKGNFPGRFSGRQFSNSRSEMNVSTLELGDSALYLCASSLGPQETQYFGPGTRLLVL.